These 15 T cell receptor beta chains originate from one sample sequenced in a study of T cells after posttransplantation cyclophosphamide. Cyclophosphamide on days +3 and +4 followed busulfan-fludarabine conditioning and a marrow graft. Clones were read by immunoSEQ multiplex PCR, and TCRdb kept only the in-frame ones, dropping some. This sample has 1,500 or so clones; 78% occur once, and the top ten carry about 30%. This specimen was PBMCs, taken 220 to 250 days after allogeneic stem cell transplant with posttransplant cyclophosphamide. These receptor sequences come from a female patient between 55 and 75 years old who received an allogeneic stem cell transplant from an unrelated donor, was CMV-positive, and had acute GVHD only. Some T cells may originate from the graft donor.

This clone was seen a handful of times. The chain combines TRBV30 with TRBJ2-3, with 9 bases that match TRBD2. V trimming: 0 bases; J trimming: 0 bases; junction bases outside the gene matches: 7. Germline CDR1 is GTSNPN and CDR2 is SVGIG (reference sequence). There are 17 residues in the CDR3. DNA for the CDR3: TGTGCCTGGAGTGTAATAGGCGGGGGGGGGAGCACAGATACGCAGTATTTT. Protein product: CAWSVIGGGGSTDTQYF.

The rearrangement uses TRBV29-1 and TRBJ2-4; the D gene is possibly TRBD2 (6 bases). Trimming took 6 bases from V and 4 from J, leaving 10 bases between them. The CDR3 runs to 12 residues. The V gene's germline CDR1 is SQVTM and CDR2 ANQGSEA. The CDR3 region has the DNA TGCAGCGTGGCGGCGGGGAAAAACATTCAGTACTTC. Its translation is CSVAAGKNIQYF.

The rearrangement joins TRBV5-1 to TRBJ1-6, with 7 nucleotides matching TRBD1. There are 14 residues in the CDR3. Germline V CDR1 and CDR2: SGHRS, YFSETQ. Germline trimming cut 5 bases from V and 7 bases from J; bases unmatched to any gene: 6. The CDR3 is CASRSTGQNSPLHF. The CDR3 DNA is TGCGCCAGCAGATCGACAGGGCAGAATTCACCCCTCCACTTT.

The chain recombines TRBV21-1 with TRBJ1-6; the table calls TRBD1, which could not be checked here. TRBV21-1 is shown as a pseudogene. The length of the CDR3 is 17 residues. The CDR3 coding sequence is TGTGCCAGCAGCAATGACGGCAGGGTCTCCTATAATTCACCCCTCCACTTT. Its translation is CASSNDGRVSYNSPLHF.

This clone was seen a few times. This rearrangement joins TRBV5-4 to TRBJ1-4; D ambiguous. V lost 2 bases and J 6 bases, leaving 14 bases between the germline ends. CDR1 and CDR2 from the germline V gene are SGHNT and YYREEE (reference sequence). This CDR3 has 15 amino acids. The CDR3 region has the DNA TGTGCCAGCAGCTTCGCCGCAGACAAATATGAAAAACTGTTTTTT. It is translated as CASSFAADKYEKLFF.

This clone was recorded only once. The rearrangement links TRBV5-1 to TRBJ2-5; 7 bases match TRBD1. Trimming took 4 bases from V and 3 from J; bases not matched to a gene: 6. The CDR3 is 14 residues long. The V gene's germline CDR1 is SGHRS and CDR2 YFSETQ. The DNA of the CDR3 is TGCGCCAGCAGCATCGCCGGGACAGAAGAGACCCAGTACTTC. This codes for CASSIAGTEETQYF.

The chain joins TRBV4-1 to TRBJ2-1; D is possibly TRBD2 (5 bases). The V end was cut by 0 bases, the J end by 4 bases, with 16 bases between. The germline gives CDR1 MGHRA, CDR2 YSYEKL. CDR3 length: 17 residues. This CDR3 reads CASSQDFGVTTYNEQFF. CDR3 coding DNA: TGCGCCAGCAGCCAAGATTTCGGGGTAACCACTTACAATGAGCAGTTCTTC.

For the CDR3, the DNA is TGTGCCATCAGTGGGGGGGACAGCTATGGCTACACCTTC. Its protein is CAISGGDSYGYTF. V and J are TRBV10-3 and TRBJ1-2; 7 nucleotides match TRBD1. CDR3 length: 13 amino acids. With 4 bases clipped from V and 4 bases from J, the junction kept 3 bases outside the gene matches. The V gene's germline CDR1 is ENHRY and CDR2 SYGVKD.

CDR3 amino acids: CASSMVSGMYNEQFF. CDR3 DNA sequence: TGTGCCAGTAGTATGGTGAGCGGAATGTACAATGAGCAGTTCTTC. The chain has TRBV19 and TRBJ2-1; possible D gene TRBD2, 5 bases. V shed 3 bases and J shed 4 bases, with 13 bases lying between them. Per germline, CDR1 LNHDA and CDR2 SQIVND (reference sequence). This CDR3 spans 15 amino acids.

The rearrangement uses TRBV30 and TRBJ1-1; no reliable D call. The CDR3 extends over 15 amino acids. Germline CDR1 GTSNPN, CDR2 SVGIG (reference sequence). The V gene lost 5 bases and the J gene lost 0 bases, with 16 bases spanning the gap. The CDR3 bases are TGTGCCTGGGCGGGAAAGGGTGCGATGAACACTGAAGCTTTCTTT. It is translated as CAWAGKGAMNTEAFF.

The chain is built from TRBV19 and TRBJ2-1; 10 bases align to TRBD1. With 1 base clipped from V and 8 bases from J, the junction kept 5 bases outside the gene matches. Germline V gene lookup returns CDR1 LNHDA and CDR2 SQIVND (reference sequence). There are 15 residues in the CDR3. The CDR3 sequence is CASSIVGTGAHEQFF. The DNA of the CDR3 is TGTGCCAGTAGTATAGTGGGGACAGGGGCCCATGAGCAGTTCTTC.

The rearrangement links TRBV28 to TRBJ2-4, with D possibly TRBD2 on 5 matching bases. Germline CDR1 MDHEN, CDR2 SYDVKM. The CDR3 runs to 15 residues. The ends were cut back, 7 bases at V and 3 bases at J, with 16 bases in the middle. CDR3 amino acids: CASMGSGDHKNIQYF. In nucleotides, the CDR3 is TGTGCCAGCATGGGAAGCGGAGACCACAAAAACATTCAGTACTTC.

V usage is TRBV6-1 and J usage is TRBJ1-5, with 7 bases fitting TRBD1. The germline V gene has CDR1 MNHNS and CDR2 SASEGT. CDR3 length: 13 amino acids. Trimming took 11 bases from V and 7 from J; bases not matched to a gene: 11. CDR3 DNA: TGTGCCTTTCAGACAGGGCTGGGGCAGCCCCAGCATTTT. This translates into CAFQTGLGQPQHF.

CDR3 sequence reads: CASGLEGTEAFF. In nucleotides, the CDR3 is TGTGCCAGTGGGTTAGAGGGAACTGAAGCTTTCTTT. V gene TRBV19 combines with J gene TRBJ1-1; no firm D call. Per germline, CDR1 LNHDA and CDR2 SQIVND (reference sequence). The ends were cut back, 8 bases at V and 5 bases at J, with 12 bases in the middle. The CDR3 has 12 amino acids.

This chain joins TRBV6-6 and TRBJ2-7; tentatively, D is TRBD2 (7 bases). Trimming shortened V by 5 bases and J by 10 bases, and 18 bases separated the two germline ends. The CDR3 totals 13 residues. Germline CDR1 and CDR2: MNHNY and SVGAGI (reference sequence). The CDR3 DNA reads TGTGCCAGCAGTCGCGGGGGACACCGGTACCAGTACTTC. Translated, it gives CASSRGGHRYQYF.